The source of this T cell receptor (beta chain) is a study of a mutant IDH1 vaccine in newly diagnosed glioma. The wider study: Among treated patients, about 60% were male and approximately 40% female, and mean age was approximately 40 years.

CDR1 is LGHNA, CDR2 YNFKEQ, per germline. The CDR3 is made up of 15 amino acids. Trimming cost V 0 bases and J 8 bases, with 13 bases left between them. Generated by immunoSEQ multiplex PCR, the TCRdb table keeps only in-frame clones and is missing some. The sample has tens of thousands of clones; 83% are singletons. Time point: baseline, week 1 (first vaccination visit). Treatment of the sample: pre-vaccination baseline after standard-of-care therapy. Source: PBMCs, taken from a glioma patient treated with radiotherapy, temozolomide or both. This clonotype originated in a woman aged 45-65 years with glioma. The rearrangement uses TRBV4-2 and TRBJ2-2; D gene uncertain. The CDR3 bases are TGTGCCAGCAGCCAAGATACGGACGGGTGGGGGGAGCTGTTTTTT. This translates into CASSQDTDGWGELFF.